The 8 T cell receptor beta chains reported below all come from one sample, sequenced in a study of beta chain features in type 1 diabetes. Their target antigens are unknown. Expressed TCRB transcripts were sequenced after all isolated RNA was converted to cDNA. The method was immunoSEQ multiplex PCR; TCRdb's version includes in-frame clones alone and lacks a portion of them. The data hold about 640,000 clones, with 9.5% to 15% observed a single time. Study conclusions and caveats: Shortening of TCRB CDR3s, moderate but significant, appeared in all four CD4+ subsets of Type 1 diabetes patients.

Sequenced material: naive CD4+ T cells from blood. The receptors shown here come from a man under 40 with type 1 diabetes.

This clone was observed a handful of times. The rearrangement joins TRBV7-9 to TRBJ2-1, with no clear D. V shed 5 bases and J shed 6 bases, with 14 bases lying between them. CDR1 is SEHNR, CDR2 FQNEAQ, per germline (reference sequence). This CDR3 contains 14 residues. CDR3 in DNA: TGTGCCAGCAGCCAAGCCCTGGCTAGCAATGAGCAGTTCTTC. It encodes CASSQALASNEQFF.

This clone has just a few counts. This chain connects TRBV6-1 to TRBJ1-1; possibly TRBD1 for D (5 bases). The CDR3 has 13 residues. V was cut by 5 bases and J by 6 bases, with 13 bases left in between. Germline V CDR1 and CDR2: MNHNS, SASEGT. The CDR3 reads CASSPGRWAEAFF. The CDR3 DNA follows: TGTGCCAGCAGTCCGGGGCGCTGGGCTGAAGCTTTCTTT.

This chain links TRBV7-2 with TRBJ2-7, with 12 bases matching TRBD2. The CDR3 extends over 15 amino acids. V lost 5 bases, J lost 4 bases, and 6 bases stayed unmatched. Germline assignment: CDR1 SGHTA and CDR2 FQGNSA. The CDR3 spells CASSPSGGAGYEQYF. The CDR3, as DNA: TGTGCCAGCAGCCCTAGCGGGGGGGCCGGGTACGAGCAGTACTTC.

The J gene is TRBJ2-5, the V gene TRBV4-2, with TRBD1 as a possible D gene (5 bases). The ends were cut back, 4 bases at V and 3 bases at J, with 18 bases in the middle. The CDR3 is 16 residues long. The germline V gene has CDR1 LGHNA and CDR2 YNFKEQ. Here the CDR3 reads CASSLNLGQAEETQYF. Written as DNA, the CDR3 is TGTGCCAGCAGCCTAAATTTGGGGCAGGCCGAAGAGACCCAGTACTTC.

The genes are TRBV4-3 and TRBJ1-5; D not certain. V gave up 4 bases and J gave up 7 bases, with 17 bases separating them. This CDR3 is 15 amino acids long. The germline V gene encodes CDR1 LGHNA and CDR2 YSLEER. CDR3 DNA: TGCGCCAGCAGCCCCCGGGCCCTCTCAGGACAGCCCCAGCATTTT. As protein: CASSPRALSGQPQHF.

This rearrangement joins TRBV11-2 to TRBJ1-1, with D hard to call. The ends were cut back, 2 bases at V and 4 bases at J, with 11 bases in the middle. Per the germline V gene, CDR1 is SGHAT and CDR2 is FQNNGV. This CDR3 region has 14 residues. The CDR3 sequence: CASSLLPSGTEAFF. CDR3 coding DNA: TGTGCCAGCAGCTTACTCCCCAGCGGCACTGAAGCTTTCTTT.

This clone showed up just a few times. The V call is TRBV11-3, the J call TRBJ2-5; TRBD2 matches 7 bases. The germline CDR1 and CDR2 sequences are SGHNT and YENEEA. There are 12 residues in the CDR3. Trimming cost V 5 bases and J 9 bases; bases outside gene matches: 6. The CDR3 is CASSKTAGAQYF. CDR3 bases: TGTGCCAGCAGCAAGACCGCGGGGGCCCAGTACTTC.

V usage is TRBV5-1 and J usage is TRBJ2-6, with 7 bases matching TRBD1. The CDR3 covers 15 residues. Trimming at V came to 4 bases and at J to 1 base, leaving 2 bases not matched to a gene. Germline V gives CDR1 SGHRS, CDR2 YFSETQ. The DNA of the CDR3 is TGCGCCAGCAGCATACAGGGGTCTGGGGCCAACGTCCTGACTTTC. Residues: CASSIQGSGANVLTF. The full variable domain, rest sourced from reference TRBV5-1 and TRBJ2-6, is KAGVTQTPRYLIKTRGQQVTLSCSPISGHRSVSWYQQTPGQGLQFLFEYFSETQRNKGNFPGRFSGRQFSNSRSEMNVSTLELGDSALYLCASSIQGSGANVLTFGAGSRLTVL.